This TCR beta chain was profiled in a study of breast tumors, draining lymph nodes, adjacent tissues. There are many counts of this clonotype. Its antigen is not identified. A single record per CDR3 protein comes from TCRdb applying MiXCR to the multiplex PCR reads. Of roughly 100,000 distinct CDR3 sequences detected, 30% appear once; the ten largest clones hold approximately 6%. Breast cancer patients provided tissue from their axillary draining lymph nodes. General observations from the study: Tumor TCR diversity was below lymph nodes but above nontumor tissue. That most tumor T cells come from lymph nodes remained unproven. Most tumor T cells seemingly derive from lymph node, then expand in tumor. Luminal-like breast cancer showed significantly higher tumor–nontumor repertoire similarity than basal-like.

The sample comprised axillary lymph node tissue. The sequence came from a female donor with breast cancer. Some clones in this sample may be carry-over from other donors' samples.

CDR3 region: CASSPGGAGYEQYF. The DNA of the CDR3 is TGTGCCAGCAGCCCGGGGGGGGCAGGGTACGAGCAGTACTTC. The chain employs TRBV7-2 and TRBJ2-7, with 8 positions matching TRBD2. V gave up 5 bases and J gave up 4 bases; unmatched junction bases: 7. Germline-derived CDR1 and CDR2 are SGHTA and FQGNSA. This CDR3 has 14 amino acids.